This TCR beta chain was identified during a study of T cells of healthy individuals. TCRdb reanalysed the 5' RACE reads using MiXCR and keeps one entry per CDR3 protein. The top ten hold about 15% of the sample, which has approximately 50,000 distinct CDR3 sequences, about 14% seen once. The CDR3 totals 15 residues. Germline assignment: CDR1 LGHDT and CDR2 YNNKEL (reference sequence). The V gene lost 0 bases and the J gene lost 8 bases, with 16 bases spanning the gap. This TCR came from a human donor in good health. The V and J genes are TRBV3-1 and TRBJ1-2; D uncertain. The CDR3 loop reads CASSQEAAPANGYTF. As DNA, the CDR3 is TGTGCCAGCAGCCAAGAGGCGGCGCCTGCGAACGGCTACACCTTC.